The TCR beta chain under discussion was sequenced for a study of T cells in Graves' hyperthyroidism and ophthalmopathy. On this clonotype itself: Its antigen is still unknown.

RNA transcripts provided the source from which TCR beta CDR3 regions were amplified. The study used the HTBI primer set for a first-round RT-PCR of the TCR CDR3. Each CDR3 protein is one row after TCRdb ran MiXCR on the multiplex PCR reads. Among around 300,000 distinct CDR3 sequences, 12% to 15% were seen once, and the ten largest hold approximately 7.9%. Notes on the study in general: Expanded thyroid clonotypes (above 0.001) were mostly also found in blood. The model anticipated ophthalmopathy a median approximately six months pre-onset.

Sequencing used blood. The sequence came from a woman between 40 and 55 years old with Graves' hyperthyroidism.

The CDR3 spells CASIERGEETQYF. CDR3 DNA: TGTGCCAGCATTGAAAGGGGAGAAGAGACCCAGTACTTC. V and J are TRBV12-3 or TRBV12-4 and TRBJ2-5; D may correspond to TRBD1 or TRBD2 (5 bases each). V dropped 7 bases and J dropped 3 bases, with 12 bases sitting between them. This CDR3 spans 13 amino acids.